The 24 T cell receptor beta chains listed next were all sequenced from one sample in a study of blood T cell repertoires in COVID-19. TCRdb's copy holds only in-frame clones and misses some; the assay was immunoSEQ multiplex PCR. The sample includes approximately 230,000 clones, around 87% of them seen just once. Input material: PBMCs or T cells enriched from blood (not recorded which). The receptors were gathered from a woman aged 25 to 39 with acute COVID-19.

The chain combines TRBV7-3 with TRBJ2-3; 7 nucleotides line up with TRBD2. Germline trimming cut 5 bases from V and 2 bases from J; bases unmatched to any gene: 7. CDR3 length equals 15 residues. The germline gives CDR1 SGHTA, CDR2 FQGTGA. CDR3 loop: CASSRASGVTDTQYF. Here the CDR3 DNA reads TGTGCCAGCAGCCGAGCTAGCGGCGTCACAGATACGCAGTATTTT.

The chain links TRBV6-5 to TRBJ2-2; TRBD2 matches at 11 bases. Germline values: CDR1 MNHEY, CDR2 SVGAGI. The CDR3 totals 16 residues. V was clipped by 0 bases and J by 6 bases; unmatched bases: 3. The CDR3 sequence is CASSYSALAGAGELFF. CDR3 nucleotides: TGTGCCAGCAGTTACTCGGCACTAGCGGGAGCCGGGGAGCTGTTTTTT.

The V call is TRBV9, the J call TRBJ1-2; D remains unclear. This CDR3 is 12 amino acids long. Trimming removed 1 base from V and 6 bases from J, with 7 bases in between. Germline CDR1 SGDLS, CDR2 YYNGEE. For the CDR3, the DNA is TGTGCCAGCAGCGTATCTTCCCATGGCTACACCTTC. The encoded protein is CASSVSSHGYTF.

V gene TRBV15 combines with J gene TRBJ2-5, with 12 nucleotides matching TRBD2. The CDR3 length is 15 residues. V was pared by 7 bases and J by 5 bases, with 8 bases of the junction left unmatched. Germline CDR1 and CDR2: LNHNV and YYDKDF (reference sequence). The CDR3 spells CATTSGGAFAETQYF. As DNA, the CDR3 is TGTGCCACCACTAGCGGGGGGGCTTTCGCGGAGACCCAGTACTTC. The entire variable domain, with the rest obtained from reference TRBV15 and TRBJ2-5, is as follows: DAMVIQNPRYQVTQFGKPVTLSCSQTLNHNVMYWYQQKSSQAPKLLFHYYDKDFNNEADTPDNFQSRRPNTSFCFLDIRSPGLGDTAMYLCATTSGGAFAETQYFGPGTRLLVL.

This rearrangement joins TRBV7-8 to TRBJ2-7; TRBD2 might be the D (5 bases). The V end lost 3 bases, the J end lost 0 bases, and 12 bases lay between the germline ends. This CDR3 comprises 15 residues. Germline V gene sequence: CDR1 SGHVS, CDR2 FQNEAQ. In DNA form, the CDR3 reads TGTGCCAGCAGCTTCTATGACGGGATCTCCTACGAGCAGTACTTC. Its translation is CASSFYDGISYEQYF. The variable domain in full, with the rest retrieved from reference TRBV7-8 and TRBJ2-7, is GAGVSQSPRYKVAKRGQDVALRCDPISGHVSLFWYQQALGQGPEFLTYFQNEAQLDKSGLPSDRFFAERPEGSVSTLKIQRTQQEDSAVYLCASSFYDGISYEQYFGPGTRLTVT.

The chain has TRBV6-2 or TRBV6-3 and TRBJ1-5, with D maybe TRBD1 (6 bases). Germline V gene lookup returns CDR1 MNHEY and CDR2 SVGEGT. The CDR3 spans 16 residues. The V end lost 0 bases, the J end lost 5 bases, and 14 bases lay between the germline ends. CDR3 DNA: TGTGCCAGCAGTTACTCGAGGTTACAGGGAGATCAGCCCCAGCATTTT. Translated, it gives CASSYSRLQGDQPQHF.

This rearrangement joins TRBV5-4 to TRBJ1-1; TRBD1 matches at 8 bases. The V segment lost 5 bases and the J segment 3 bases; nucleotides outside the gene matches: 9. CDR3 size: 15 residues. CDR1 is SGHNT and CDR2 is YYREEE in the germline V gene (reference sequence). CDR3 DNA sequence: TGTGCCAGCAGATCGCAGGGGGCAAGTGACACTGAAGCTTTCTTT. This codes for CASRSQGASDTEAFF.

The CDR3 sequence: CASSFYRGGNTIYF. The CDR3, as DNA: TGTGCCAGCAGTTTCTACAGGGGGGGAAACACCATATATTTT. The chain employs TRBV28 and TRBJ1-3; TRBD1 aligns across 8 bases. CDR1 and CDR2 from the germline V gene are MDHEN and SYDVKM. The ends lost 3 bases at V and 4 bases at J; junction bases unmatched: 2. The CDR3 totals 14 residues.

This clone has only one observation. The J gene is TRBJ1-5, the V gene TRBV2; the match to TRBD1 covers 10 bases. Germline CDR1 and CDR2: SNHLY and FYNNEI. The V gene end was trimmed by 4 bases and the J gene end by 6 bases; junction bases not matched to a gene: 3. CDR3 length equals 14 residues. In nucleotides, the CDR3 is TGTGCCAGCAGTGGGACAGGGGGAAGTCAGCCCCAGCATTTT. Translating it yields CASSGTGGSQPQHF.

This clone showed up just a few times. The CDR3 sequence is CASFDWLGNTIYF. CDR3 nucleotide sequence: TGTGCCAGCTTTGACTGGCTGGGAAACACCATATATTTT. The chain joins TRBV27 to TRBJ1-3; no reliable D call. This CDR3 comprises 13 residues. Germline CDR1 MNHEY, CDR2 SMNVEV (reference sequence). Trimming cost V 8 bases and J 4 bases, with 12 bases left between them.

The chain carries TRBV5-1 and TRBJ2-5, with TRBD1 matching over 8 bases. CDR1 and CDR2 (germline): SGHRS, YFSETQ. This CDR3 is built from 15 residues. With 3 bases clipped from V and 5 bases from J, the junction kept 9 bases outside the gene matches. CDR3 amino acids: CASSSGQGYGETQYF. As DNA, the CDR3 is TGCGCCAGCAGCTCAGGACAGGGCTATGGGGAGACCCAGTACTTC.

This chain joins TRBV2 and TRBJ2-1; the D gene is possibly TRBD2 (7 bases). CDR3 size: 14 residues. V was cut by 1 base and J by 6 bases, with 10 bases left in between. CDR1 is SNHLY and CDR2 is FYNNEI in the germline V gene. This CDR3 reads CASSEVGGRNEQFF. The DNA of the CDR3 is TGTGCCAGCAGTGAAGTGGGGGGGCGCAATGAGCAGTTCTTC.

The chain recombines TRBV7-6 with TRBJ2-3; 9 nucleotides align to TRBD2. The V segment lost 5 bases and the J segment 6 bases; nucleotides outside the gene matches: 15. The germline CDR1 and CDR2 sequences are SGHVS and FNYEAQ. The CDR3 has 17 residues. The CDR3 region is CASSLLRSSGMGDTQYF. The DNA for the CDR3 is TGTGCCAGCAGCCTCCTTCGGTCTAGCGGGATGGGGGATACGCAGTATTTT. Full variable domain (outside the CDR3, taken from reference TRBV7-6 and TRBJ2-3): GAGVSQSPRYKVTKRGQDVALRCDPISGHVSLYWYRQALGQGPEFLTYFNYEAQQDKSGLPNDRFSAERPEGSISTLTIQRTEQRDSAMYRCASSLLRSSGMGDTQYFGPGTRLTVL.

V and J are TRBV5-1 and TRBJ1-2, with D tentatively TRBD1 (5 bases). V lost 0 bases and J lost 14, with 14 bases in between. CDR3 length equals 12 residues. The germline gives CDR1 SGHRS, CDR2 YFSETQ. The chain's CDR3 is CASSLAGGEWTF. Written as DNA, the CDR3 is TGCGCCAGCAGCTTGGCCGGGGGTGAGTGGACCTTC.

J is TRBJ2-7 and V is TRBV28, with 8 bases identical to TRBD1. This CDR3 spans 17 amino acids. Unmatched junction bases numbered 16, after V lost 6 bases and J lost 3 bases. The germline V gene has CDR1 MDHEN and CDR2 SYDVKM. DNA of the CDR3: TGTGCCAGCAGCCCACCCCACAGGGGGTTACTACACTACGAGCAGTACTTC. As protein: CASSPPHRGLLHYEQYF.

The count of this clone is one. The chain recombines TRBV7-9 with TRBJ2-2; D might be TRBD1 (6 bases). This CDR3 is 17 amino acids long. Trimming cost V 5 bases and J 0 bases, with 16 bases left between them. Germline CDR1 SEHNR, CDR2 FQNEAQ (reference sequence). This chain's CDR3 is CASSTGQGFANTGELFF. The CDR3 DNA reads TGTGCCAGCAGCACAGGGCAGGGATTCGCGAACACCGGGGAGCTGTTTTTT.

This chain links TRBV9 with TRBJ2-7; TRBD2 aligns across 8 bases. In germline, CDR1 is SGDLS, CDR2 YYNGEE. V was clipped by 4 bases and J by 0 bases; unmatched bases: 6. The CDR3 extends over 15 amino acids. CDR3 DNA: TGTGCCAGCAGCCTCGGGGGGGGGACCTCCTACGAGCAGTACTTC. It yields the protein CASSLGGGTSYEQYF.

This clone has just one count. This chain's CDR3 is CASSLSSGDNYGYTF. The CDR3 nucleotides are TGTGCCAGCAGTTTGTCTTCAGGGGATAACTATGGCTACACCTTC. The chain uses TRBV6-5 and TRBJ1-2; TRBD1 might be the D (6 bases). This CDR3 is built from 15 residues. The V end was cut by 4 bases, the J end by 1 base, with 13 bases between. Germline assignment: CDR1 MNHEY and CDR2 SVGAGI.

V gene TRBV12-3 or TRBV12-4 combines with J gene TRBJ2-7; D is perhaps TRBD1 (6 bases). This CDR3 is built from 13 residues. V lost 6 bases, J lost 7 bases, and 16 bases lay in between. CDR3 loop: CASRQGWVGEQYF. The DNA for the CDR3 is TGTGCCAGCAGACAGGGTTGGGTGGGTGAGCAGTACTTC.

This chain uses TRBV7-3 with TRBJ2-3, with 12 nucleotides matching TRBD2. The CDR3 contains 17 residues. CDR1 and CDR2 from the germline V gene are SGHTA and FQGTGA. The ends lost 0 bases at V and 8 bases at J; junction bases unmatched: 9. The CDR3 sequence: CASSLTPLAGGPGTQYF. The CDR3 DNA reads TGTGCCAGCAGCTTAACTCCTCTAGCGGGGGGGCCCGGTACGCAGTATTTT. Filled out from reference TRBV7-3 and TRBJ2-3, the complete variable domain reads GAGVSQTPSNKVTEKGKYVELRCDPISGHTALYWYRQSLGQGPEFLIYFQGTGAADDSGLPNDRFFAVRPEGSVSTLKIQRTERGDSAVYLCASSLTPLAGGPGTQYFGPGTRLTVL.

V is TRBV28 and J is TRBJ2-1, with 8 nucleotides matching TRBD2. There are 16 residues in the CDR3. After removal of 2 bases from V and 5 bases from J, the junction contained 8 bases not matched to a gene. Germline V gives CDR1 MDHEN, CDR2 SYDVKM. CDR3 in amino acids: CASSLITSGSNNEQFF. For the CDR3, the DNA is TGTGCCAGCAGTTTAATTACTAGCGGCTCAAACAATGAGCAGTTCTTC.

This clone has only a few counts. Other DNA sequences within the sample encode an identical CDR3. The chain joins TRBV11-1 to TRBJ1-2; D is perhaps TRBD1 (5 bases). The V and J ends lost 1 base and 2 bases respectively, with 5 bases between them. CDR3 size: 13 residues. Germline V gene sequence: CDR1 SGHAT, CDR2 FQDESV (reference sequence). The chain's CDR3 is CASSLGQNYGYTF. The CDR3 nucleotides read TGTGCCAGCAGCTTAGGACAGAACTATGGCTACACCTTC.

The chain links TRBV4-1 to TRBJ2-3; 12 bases align to TRBD2. This CDR3 has 16 amino acids. The trim removed 3 bases at V and 10 bases at J, leaving 11 bases unmatched. CDR1 is MGHRA, CDR2 YSYEKL, per germline. In nucleotides, the CDR3 is TGCGCCAGCAGCCACGCCGGGACTAGCGGGTCGGATGCGCAGTATTTT. Protein sequence: CASSHAGTSGSDAQYF.

The genes are TRBV6-5 and TRBJ1-3; no clear D. Germline V gene sequence: CDR1 MNHEY, CDR2 SVGAGI. The CDR3 sequence is 15 residues long. V lost 7 bases and J 0 bases, leaving 13 bases between the germline ends. CDR3 in amino acids: CASTVDSSSGNTIYF. CDR3 nucleotide sequence: TGTGCCAGCACCGTGGACTCAAGCTCTGGAAACACCATATATTTT.